This T cell receptor beta chain emerged from a study of blood T cells in healthy people across ages. A word on this clonotype: Its antigen is not known. A read error may produce the germline difference seen at one junction end.

Notes on the study in general: Age advanced and TCR beta diversity per million T cells fell, roughly linearly. Samples with more naive T cells showed higher observed beta diversity. Estimates of diversity drawn from one million T cells were considered underestimates.

For the second PCR, which ran for about 7 to 11 cycles, a sample-barcoded 5' primer and a J-beta primer mix were used. TCRdb reprocessed the 5' RACE reads with MiXCR, giving one entry per CDR3 protein. The sample contains hundreds of thousands of distinct CDR3 sequences, about 30% of which appear only once. This CDR3 spans 15 amino acids. This clonotype originated in a woman of 80 years or more in good health. Sequenced material: blood. The rearrangement uses TRBV12-3 or TRBV12-4 and TRBJ2-3; maybe TRBD1 (5 bases). This CDR3 reads CASRIGTGRADMQYF. The DNA of the CDR3 is TGTGCCAGCAGAATAGGAACAGGTCGAGCAGATATGCAGTATTTT.